This record covers a single T cell receptor beta chain. Its antigen is not identified. The data were obtained in a study of blood T cells in healthy people across ages. Broader study findings: Age advanced and TCR beta diversity per million T cells fell, roughly linearly. PBMC samples, being unsorted, prevented any conclusive comparison of naive and antigen-experienced cells.

With 1 base removed from V and 1 base from J, the gap between germline ends came to 8 bases. Germline loops: CDR1 SGHTA, CDR2 FQGNSA. The CDR3 totals 15 residues. PCR was performed a second time for roughly 7 to 12 cycles using a sample-barcoded 5' primer and a J-beta primer mix. The template-switch adaptor was a 5' adaptor with 12 random nucleotides. It tagged each cDNA molecule. Any given sample supplied a minimum of 2.5 million CDR3-containing paired-end reads. TCRdb processed the 5' RACE reads anew with MiXCR; each CDR3 protein has one entry. The sample gives 1.5 million or so distinct CDR3 sequences, around 40% of which show up once; less than 5% is in the top ten.

Sequenced sample: blood. The V call is TRBV7-2, the J call TRBJ1-5; tentatively, D is TRBD1 (5 bases). The TCR was taken from a woman between 18 and 29 years old in good health. The CDR3 protein is CASSLERGSNQPQHF. CDR3 nucleotide sequence: TGTGCCAGCAGCTTAGAACGGGGGAGCAATCAGCCCCAGCATTTT.